These 21 T cell receptor beta chains originate from one sample sequenced in a study of early T cells in non-severe SARS-CoV-2 infection. TCRdb reprocessed the 5' RACE reads via MiXCR and lists one record per CDR3 protein. The table records 43,000 or so distinct CDR3 sequences, 4% of them present only once. Sample: whole blood. The receptors come from an adult who was a healthcare worker with PCR-confirmed SARS-CoV-2 infection or an uninfected control (not recorded which).

Points on this clonotype: Because it lacks the conserved phenylalanine or tryptophan at the end, this CDR3 is likely a read error. The DNA is left out, because the CDR3 cannot be placed on it with certainty; the CDR3 is given as TCRdb lists it. The genes are TRBV21-1 and TRBJ2-7; TRBD1, the table's D call, lacks a check against the DNA. TRBV21-1 is termed a pseudogene. The CDR3 contains 13 residues when both ends are counted. The chain's CDR3 is CASMEDSPYEQYS.

This clonotype was detected once. This may be a read error, as it is one base from a much larger clone. In DNA, the CDR3 is TGCAGCGTGACAGGGACGGATCAAGAGACCCGGTACTTC. The encoded protein is CSVTGTDQETRYF. The V call is TRBV29-1, the J call TRBJ2-5; 7 bases align to TRBD1. From germline, CDR1 is SQVTM and CDR2 ANQGSEA. CDR3 length equals 13 residues.

This clonotype was found many times. This sequence joins TRBV18 and TRBJ1-5; possible D gene TRBD1, 6 bases. Germline assignment: CDR1 KGHSH and CDR2 LQKENI. The ends were cut back, 0 bases at V and 7 bases at J, with 10 bases in the middle. CDR3 length: 14 amino acids. The CDR3 protein is CASSPPGHEQPQHF. CDR3 nucleotides: TGTGCCAGCTCACCACCGGGACACGAGCAGCCCCAGCATTTT.

This clonotype was seen at least ten times. The chain recombines TRBV6-5 with TRBJ1-4; D gene uncertain. The V gene lost 0 bases and the J gene lost 0 bases, with 5 bases spanning the gap. Germline lookup yields CDR1 MNHEY and CDR2 SVGAGI. CDR3 length: 15 amino acids. As DNA, the CDR3 is TGTGCCAGCAGTTACTCGATTTCAACTAATGAAAAACTGTTTTTT. Amino acid sequence: CASSYSISTNEKLFF.

This clonotype has ten or more counts. CDR3 sequence (DNA): TGTGCCAGTAGTAGGGACAGGGTAGGCCAAGAGACCCAGTACTTC. Residues: CASSRDRVGQETQYF. This rearrangement joins TRBV19 to TRBJ2-5; 9 bases agree with TRBD1. The J segment lost 1 base and the V segment lost 4 bases, leaving 4 bases of the junction unmatched. In germline, CDR1 is LNHDA, CDR2 SQIVND (reference sequence). There are 15 residues in the CDR3.

This clonotype has at least ten counts. The chain recombines TRBV20-1 with TRBJ2-3; D not certain. The germline V and J ends were trimmed by 0 bases and 0 bases, with 7 bases remaining between them. This CDR3 is built from 14 residues. Per the germline V gene, CDR1 is DFQATT and CDR2 is SNEGSKA (reference sequence). CDR3 nucleotide sequence: TGCAGTGCTAGAGATGTCCAGAGCACAGATACGCAGTATTTT. The encoded protein is CSARDVQSTDTQYF.

This clonotype was seen a few times. The chain joins TRBV12-3 or TRBV12-4 to TRBJ1-5; D ambiguous. The CDR3 is 14 residues long. Deletions cut 11 bases from V and 0 bases from J, with 14 bases between. In DNA, the CDR3 is TGTGCCTCTGGGCAGGAACATAGCAATCAGCCCCAGCATTTT. Amino acids: CASGQEHSNQPQHF.

This clonotype was counted ten times or more. This chain links TRBV12-2 with TRBJ1-3; TRBD1 is taken as the D call from the table, unchecked against the DNA. TRBV12-2 is a pseudogene segment. This CDR3 comprises 20 residues. In DNA, the CDR3 is TGTGCAAGTCGCCAAACCCCCGCGCCCCGGGGACAGGGCACAGGAAACACCATATATTTT. Its protein product is CASRQTPAPRGQGTGNTIYF.

There are many counts of this clonotype. The chain carries TRBV12-3 or TRBV12-4 and TRBJ1-1; D perhaps matches TRBD1 (5 bases). V lost 7 bases and J lost 1, with 16 bases in between. The CDR3 runs to 15 residues. The CDR3 sequence: CASKQGALWNTEAFF. The CDR3 DNA reads as TGTGCCAGCAAGCAGGGAGCCCTGTGGAACACTGAAGCTTTCTTT.

This clonotype was counted at least ten times. The chain recombines TRBV6-6 with TRBJ2-5; the match to TRBD1 covers 7 bases. The germline V gene has CDR1 MNHNY and CDR2 SVGAGI (reference sequence). This CDR3 is 16 amino acids long. J gave up 1 base and V 7 bases, and 12 bases lay outside the gene matches. CDR3 in DNA: TGTGCCAGCAATGTCGACGGACAGGCCCTCCAAGAGACCCAGTACTTC. This codes for CASNVDGQALQETQYF.

This sequence joins TRBV12-3 or TRBV12-4 and TRBJ2-3; the match to TRBD2 covers 10 bases. This CDR3 is built from 20 residues. The ends lost 4 bases at V and 2 bases at J; junction bases unmatched: 18. CDR3 sequence (DNA): TGTGCCAGCAGTTCCCAATCCCGCGGATCACTAGCGGGGTTCACAGATACGCAGTATTTT. This translates into CASSSQSRGSLAGFTDTQYF.

Only a few counts were recorded for this clonotype. This sequence joins TRBV12-5 and TRBJ2-5; TRBD1 agrees at 8 bases. V lost 4 bases to trimming and J lost 2 bases; unmatched junction nucleotides: 6. Germline V gene lookup returns CDR1 LGHNT and CDR2 FRNRAP. The CDR3 is 15 residues long. The CDR3 reads CASGSGTGFQETQYF. Here the CDR3 DNA reads TGTGCTAGTGGTTCCGGGACAGGATTTCAAGAGACCCAGTACTTC.

The table lists this clonotype with many counts. The V call is TRBV13, the J call TRBJ1-2; a possible D gene is TRBD1 (6 bases). The CDR3 sequence is 16 residues long. The germline V gene has CDR1 PRHDT and CDR2 FYEKMQ (reference sequence). The V gene lost 1 base and the J gene lost 1 base, with 13 bases spanning the gap. The CDR3 nucleotides read TGTGCCAGCAGCTTAGAGGGGGGCACCTATAACTATGGCTACACCTTC. This encodes CASSLEGGTYNYGYTF.

The table lists this clonotype with a few counts. This chain uses TRBV4-1 with TRBJ2-3, with D perhaps given as TRBD1 or TRBD2 (6 bases each). V was clipped by 0 bases and J by 4 bases, with 14 bases between them. This CDR3 has 16 amino acids. Germline V lookup: CDR1 MGHRA, CDR2 YSYEKL. The CDR3 sequence is CASSQELAKGADTQYF. The CDR3 DNA reads TGCGCCAGCAGCCAAGAACTAGCAAAGGGGGCAGATACGCAGTATTTT.

This clonotype was recorded many times. V is TRBV18 and J is TRBJ2-7; the D is unclear. The V gene's germline CDR1 is KGHSH and CDR2 LQKENI. This CDR3 has 14 amino acids. V lost 3 bases and J lost 5, with 14 bases in between. CDR3 sequence reads: CASSPGAESNEQYF. CDR3 sequence (DNA): TGTGCCAGCTCACCGGGCGCCGAATCAAACGAGCAGTACTTC.

This clonotype came up many times. The rearrangement joins TRBV5-6 to TRBJ1-1; D is ambiguous. The V gene's germline CDR1 is SGHDT and CDR2 YYEEEE. The CDR3 covers 14 residues. The germline V and J ends were trimmed by 2 bases and 1 base, with 9 bases remaining between them. The CDR3 is CASSFGSPNTEAFF. In DNA form, the CDR3 reads TGTGCCAGCAGCTTCGGGAGCCCGAACACTGAAGCTTTCTTT.

There are many counts of this clonotype. The chain employs TRBV6-1 and TRBJ1-3; D ambiguous. The germline V gene has CDR1 MNHNS and CDR2 SASEGT. This CDR3 spans 15 amino acids. V was cut by 3 bases and J by 0 bases, with 9 bases left in between. CDR3 amino acids: CASSDRSSSGNTIYF. CDR3 DNA: TGTGCCAGCAGTGATCGGTCCTCCTCTGGAAACACCATATATTTT.

This clonotype was detected ten times or more. This rearrangement joins TRBV7-2 to TRBJ2-1; D gene uncertain. Germline CDR1 and CDR2: SGHTA and FQGNSA. V lost 2 bases and J lost 0, with 11 bases in between. CDR3 length: 16 residues. The CDR3, as DNA: TGTGCCAGCAGCTTAAATCGTCAGAGCTCCTACAATGAGCAGTTCTTC. The encoded protein is CASSLNRQSSYNEQFF.

This clonotype was counted only a few times. DNA for the CDR3: TGCAGCGTTTATGGGGGTCCGACCTACGAGCAGTACTTC. Residues: CSVYGGPTYEQYF. The chain joins TRBV29-1 to TRBJ2-7; D could derive from TRBD1 or TRBD2 (5 bases each). The germline CDR1 and CDR2 sequences are SQVTM and ANQGSEA. The V and J ends lost 5 bases and 2 bases respectively, with 13 bases between them. This CDR3 comprises 13 residues.

This clonotype was seen many times. The chain recombines TRBV11-2 with TRBJ2-1; 7 positions agree with TRBD2. Germline-derived CDR1 and CDR2 are SGHAT and FQNNGV. There are 18 residues in the CDR3. Trimming removed 3 bases from V and 1 base from J; junction bases left unmatched: 12. CDR3 sequence reads: CASSLPTLAVTSYNEQFF. The CDR3 DNA sequence: TGTGCCAGCAGCTTGCCCACCCTAGCGGTGACATCCTACAATGAGCAGTTCTTC.

This clonotype has a count of ten or more. This chain joins TRBV20-1 and TRBJ1-5; tentative D call: TRBD1 (5 bases). Trimming took 4 bases from V and 4 from J, leaving 11 bases between them. The CDR3 contains 13 residues. The germline V gene encodes CDR1 DFQATT and CDR2 SNEGSKA (reference sequence). The CDR3 region is CSATLTANQPQHF. In DNA form, the CDR3 reads TGCAGTGCTACTCTGACAGCTAATCAGCCCCAGCATTTT.